The rows below give T cell receptor beta chains drawn from one sample of a study of blood T cell repertoires in COVID-19. This table comes from immunoSEQ multiplex PCR, and its TCRdb copy is limited to in-frame clones, with some not included. The sample carries just under 300,000 clones, roughly 86% recorded once. Sequences were obtained from peripheral blood. Source of these receptors: a man in his sixties or seventies with acute or convalescent COVID-19. Each CDR3 is given with its conserved first and last residue. The order of the fields is V gene, clone size, D gene, CDR3 length, J gene, CDR3 DNA, CDR3 protein. A D gene is named only where the DNA matches it firmly. Expanded clones are given a class, and other clones once, few, many or no size at all.

V: TRBV6-1; size: NA; D: NA; length: 13; J: TRBJ1-5; DNA: TGTGCCAGCAGTGAAGCGCGGGATCAGCCCCAGCATTTT; CDR3: CASSEARDQPQHF
V: TRBV24-1; size: once; D: NA; length: 14; J: TRBJ1-3; DNA: TGTGCCACCAGTGACCCCCTCTCTGGAAACACCATATATTTT; CDR3: CATSDPLSGNTIYF
V: TRBV2; size: NA; D: TRBD2; length: 15; J: TRBJ2-5; DNA: TGTGCCAGCAGACCCGAACTAGCGCCAGAAGAGACCCAGTACTTC; CDR3: CASRPELAPEETQYF
V: TRBV14; size: NA; D: TRBD2; length: 17; J: TRBJ2-7; DNA: TGTGCCAGCAGCCCCTACCCCCCGACTAGCGGGGCCTACGAGCAGTACTTC; CDR3: CASSPYPPTSGAYEQYF
V: TRBV6-6; size: NA; D: TRBD1; length: 15; J: TRBJ1-5; DNA: TGTGCCAGCAATACAAGAGGGACAGGGATATTGCCCCAGCATTTT; CDR3: CASNTRGTGILPQHF
V: TRBV24-1; size: NA; D: TRBD2; length: 16; J: TRBJ2-1; DNA: TGTGCCACCAGTGAACGCGGGGGGAGCTCCTACAATGAGCAGTTCTTC; CDR3: CATSERGGSSYNEQFF
V: TRBV3-1/TRBV3-2; size: NA; D: TRBD1; length: 15; J: TRBJ1-2; DNA: TGTGCCAGCAGCCCCCGGACAGGGTCTAACTATGGCTACACCTTC; CDR3: CASSPRTGSNYGYTF
V: TRBV7-2; size: NA; D: TRBD1; length: 13; J: TRBJ2-5; DNA: TGTGCCAGCAGCTTGAATCACTGGGACAGGGACTACTTC; CDR3: CASSLNHWDRDYF
V: TRBV11-2; size: NA; D: NA; length: 16; J: TRBJ1-1; DNA: TGTGCCAGCAGCTTAGTCCTAGGGCAGGGGAACACTGAAGCTTTCTTT; CDR3: CASSLVLGQGNTEAFF
V: TRBV9; size: NA; D: NA; length: 17; J: TRBJ2-3; DNA: TGTGCCAGCAGCGTTACTAGCGGCGGTGGGACAGCAGATACGCAGTATTTT; CDR3: CASSVTSGGGTADTQYF
V: TRBV28; size: NA; D: NA; length: 13; J: TRBJ1-1; DNA: TGTGCCAGCACGGCTGTCAGGGACACTGAAGCTTTCTTT; CDR3: CASTAVRDTEAFF
V: TRBV4-2; size: NA; D: NA; length: 14; J: TRBJ1-2; DNA: TGTGCCAGCAGCCAAGACGGTTCGCTCTATGGCTACACCTTC; CDR3: CASSQDGSLYGYTF
V: TRBV7-8; size: NA; D: TRBD1; length: 15; J: TRBJ2-7; DNA: TGTGCCAGCAGCTTTACCGGGACAGCCTCCTACGAGCAGTACTTC; CDR3: CASSFTGTASYEQYF